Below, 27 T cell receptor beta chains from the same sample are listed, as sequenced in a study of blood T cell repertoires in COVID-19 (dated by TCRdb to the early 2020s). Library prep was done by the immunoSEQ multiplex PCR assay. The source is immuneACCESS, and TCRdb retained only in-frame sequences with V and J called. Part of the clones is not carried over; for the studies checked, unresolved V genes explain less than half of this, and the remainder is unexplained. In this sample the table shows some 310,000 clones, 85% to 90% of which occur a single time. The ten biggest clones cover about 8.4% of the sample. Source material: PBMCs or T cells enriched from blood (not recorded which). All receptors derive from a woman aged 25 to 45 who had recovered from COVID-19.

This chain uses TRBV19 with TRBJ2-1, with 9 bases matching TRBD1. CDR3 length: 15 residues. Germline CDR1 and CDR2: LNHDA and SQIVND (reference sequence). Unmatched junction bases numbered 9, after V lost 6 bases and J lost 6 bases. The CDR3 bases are TGTGCCAGTAGCGGAGTGGGACAGGGTATCAATGAGCAGTTCTTC. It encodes CASSGVGQGINEQFF.

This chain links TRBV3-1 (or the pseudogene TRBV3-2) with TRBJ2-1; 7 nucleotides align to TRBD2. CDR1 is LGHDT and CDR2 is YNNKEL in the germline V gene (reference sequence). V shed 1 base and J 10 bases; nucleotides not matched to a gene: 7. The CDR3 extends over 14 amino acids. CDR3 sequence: CASSQVWGGMEQFF. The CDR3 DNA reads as TGTGCCAGCAGCCAAGTCTGGGGGGGTATGGAGCAGTTCTTC.

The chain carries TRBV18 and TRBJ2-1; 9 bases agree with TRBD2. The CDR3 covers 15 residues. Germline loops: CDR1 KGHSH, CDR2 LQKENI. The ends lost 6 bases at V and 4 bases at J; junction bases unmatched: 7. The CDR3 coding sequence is TGTGCCAGCTCCGTGCGGGGGGGCGGATACAATGAGCAGTTCTTC. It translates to CASSVRGGGYNEQFF.

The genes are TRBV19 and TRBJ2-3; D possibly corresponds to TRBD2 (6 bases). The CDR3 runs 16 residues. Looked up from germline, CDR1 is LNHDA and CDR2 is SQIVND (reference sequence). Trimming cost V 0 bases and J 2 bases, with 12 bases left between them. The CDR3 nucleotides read TGTGCCAGTAGTATAGAACCTAGCGCCTTCACAGATACGCAGTATTTT. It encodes CASSIEPSAFTDTQYF. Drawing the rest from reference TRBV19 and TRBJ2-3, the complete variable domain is DGGITQSPKYLFRKEGQNVTLSCEQNLNHDAMYWYRQDPGQGLRLIYYSQIVNDFQKGDIAEGYSVSREKKESFPLTVTSAQKNPTAFYLCASSIEPSAFTDTQYFGPGTRLTVL.

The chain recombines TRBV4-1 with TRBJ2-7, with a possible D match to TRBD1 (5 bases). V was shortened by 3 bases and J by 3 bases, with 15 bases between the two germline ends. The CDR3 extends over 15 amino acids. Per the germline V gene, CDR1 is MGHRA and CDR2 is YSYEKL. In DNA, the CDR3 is TGCGCCAGCAGCCACGATTCCCCAGGGTTCTACGAGCAGTACTTC. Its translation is CASSHDSPGFYEQYF.

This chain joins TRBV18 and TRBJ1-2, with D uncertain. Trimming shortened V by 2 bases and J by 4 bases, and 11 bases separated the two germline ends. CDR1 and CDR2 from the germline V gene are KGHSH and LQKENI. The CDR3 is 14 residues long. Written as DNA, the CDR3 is TGTGCCAGCTCACCAGGGTCTGAGGGCTATGGCTACACCTTC. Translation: CASSPGSEGYGYTF.

The CDR3 region has the DNA TGTGCCAGCAGCCCGGGGGTAGCCTACGAGCAGTACTTC. Amino acid sequence: CASSPGVAYEQYF. The chain carries TRBV5-4 and TRBJ2-7, with D tentatively TRBD2 (6 bases). Deletions cut 4 bases from V and 2 bases from J, with 10 bases between. This CDR3 has 13 amino acids. Germline V gives CDR1 SGHNT, CDR2 YYREEE (reference sequence).

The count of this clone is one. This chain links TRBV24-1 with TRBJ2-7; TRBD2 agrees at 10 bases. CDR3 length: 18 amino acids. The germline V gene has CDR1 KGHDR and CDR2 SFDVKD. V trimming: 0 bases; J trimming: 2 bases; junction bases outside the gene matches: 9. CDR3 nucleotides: TGTGCCACCAGTGATTTGCCCTCAACTAGCGGGGTCACCTACGAGCAGTACTTC. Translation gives CATSDLPSTSGVTYEQYF.

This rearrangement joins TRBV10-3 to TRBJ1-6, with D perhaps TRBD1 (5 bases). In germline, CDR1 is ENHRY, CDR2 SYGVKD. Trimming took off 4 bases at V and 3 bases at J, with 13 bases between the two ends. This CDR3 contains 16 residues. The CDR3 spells CAISADSRLYNSPLHF. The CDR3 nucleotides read TGTGCCATCAGTGCCGACAGCCGGCTCTATAATTCACCCCTCCACTTT.

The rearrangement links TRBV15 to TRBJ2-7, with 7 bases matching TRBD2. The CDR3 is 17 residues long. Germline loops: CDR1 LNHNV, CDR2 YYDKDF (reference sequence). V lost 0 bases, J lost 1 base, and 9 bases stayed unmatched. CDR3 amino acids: CATSRDEVRESSYEQYF. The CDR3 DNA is TGTGCCACCAGCAGAGATGAGGTGCGGGAGAGTTCCTACGAGCAGTACTTC.

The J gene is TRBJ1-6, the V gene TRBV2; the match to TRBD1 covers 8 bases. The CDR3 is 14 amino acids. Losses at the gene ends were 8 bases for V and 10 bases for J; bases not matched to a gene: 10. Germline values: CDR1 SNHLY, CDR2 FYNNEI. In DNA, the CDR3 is TGTGCCAGCGCGCAGGACAGGGCAGGATCACCCCTCCACTTT. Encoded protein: CASAQDRAGSPLHF.

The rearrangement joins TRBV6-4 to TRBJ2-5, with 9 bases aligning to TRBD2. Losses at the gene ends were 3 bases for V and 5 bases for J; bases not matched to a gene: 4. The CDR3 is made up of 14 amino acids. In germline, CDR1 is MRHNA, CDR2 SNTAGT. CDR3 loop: CASSEGLASETQYF. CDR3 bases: TGTGCCAGCAGTGAAGGACTAGCGTCTGAGACCCAGTACTTC.

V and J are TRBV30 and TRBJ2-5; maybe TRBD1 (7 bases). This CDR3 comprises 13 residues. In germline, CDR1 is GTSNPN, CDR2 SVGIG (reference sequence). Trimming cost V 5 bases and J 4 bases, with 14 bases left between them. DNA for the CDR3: TGTGCCTGGGGCAGGGGGGCTCGAGAGACCCAGTACTTC. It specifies CAWGRGARETQYF.

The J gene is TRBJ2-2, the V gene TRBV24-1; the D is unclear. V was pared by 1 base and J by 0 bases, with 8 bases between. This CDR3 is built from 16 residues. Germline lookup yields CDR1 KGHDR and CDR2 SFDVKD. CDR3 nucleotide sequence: TGTGCCACCAGTGATTTATTACTGTCGAACACCGGGGAGCTGTTTTTT. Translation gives CATSDLLLSNTGELFF.

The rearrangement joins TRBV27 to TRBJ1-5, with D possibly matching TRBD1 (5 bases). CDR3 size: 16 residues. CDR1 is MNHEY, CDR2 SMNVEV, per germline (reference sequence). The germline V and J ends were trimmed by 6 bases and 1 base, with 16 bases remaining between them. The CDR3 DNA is TGTGCCAGCAGCCCGTGGATGGGGCAAAGCAATCAGCCCCAGCATTTT. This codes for CASSPWMGQSNQPQHF.

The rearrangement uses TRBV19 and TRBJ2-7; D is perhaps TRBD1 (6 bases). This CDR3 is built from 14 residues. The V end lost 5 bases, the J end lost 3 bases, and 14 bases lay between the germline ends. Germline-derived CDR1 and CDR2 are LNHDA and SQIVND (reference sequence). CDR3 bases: TGTGCCAGTAGTGAACAGGGTCGGAACTACGAGCAGTACTTC. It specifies CASSEQGRNYEQYF.

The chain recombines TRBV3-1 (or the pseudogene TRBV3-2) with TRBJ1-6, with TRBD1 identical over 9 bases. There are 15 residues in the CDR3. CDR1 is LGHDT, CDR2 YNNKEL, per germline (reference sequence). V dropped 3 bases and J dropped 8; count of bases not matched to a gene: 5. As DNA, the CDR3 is TGTGCCAGCAGCCATTGGACAGGGGAAGATTCACCCCTCCACTTT. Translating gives CASSHWTGEDSPLHF.

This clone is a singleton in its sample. CDR3 in amino acids: CASSLVGLAGGNEQFF. The CDR3 DNA reads as TGTGCCAGCAGCTTAGTCGGGCTAGCGGGAGGCAATGAGCAGTTCTTC. This sequence joins TRBV7-3 and TRBJ2-1, with 11 bases lining up with TRBD2. The ends lost 2 bases at V and 6 bases at J; junction bases unmatched: 6. CDR3 length: 16 residues. Germline CDR1 SGHTA, CDR2 FQGTGA.

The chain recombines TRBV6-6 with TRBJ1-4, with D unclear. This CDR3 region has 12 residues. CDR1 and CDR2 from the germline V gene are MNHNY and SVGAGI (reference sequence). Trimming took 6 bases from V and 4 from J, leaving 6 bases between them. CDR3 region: CASSLSNEKLFF. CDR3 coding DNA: TGTGCCAGCAGCCTCAGTAATGAAAAACTGTTTTTT.

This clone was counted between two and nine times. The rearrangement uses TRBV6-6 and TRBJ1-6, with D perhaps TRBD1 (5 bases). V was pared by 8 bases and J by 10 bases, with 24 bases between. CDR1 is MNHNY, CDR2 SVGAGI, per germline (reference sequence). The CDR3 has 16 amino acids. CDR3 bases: TGTGCCAGCCTCAAGATGACTGGGGGGAAAGGGTCACCCCTCCACTTT. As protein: CASLKMTGGKGSPLHF.

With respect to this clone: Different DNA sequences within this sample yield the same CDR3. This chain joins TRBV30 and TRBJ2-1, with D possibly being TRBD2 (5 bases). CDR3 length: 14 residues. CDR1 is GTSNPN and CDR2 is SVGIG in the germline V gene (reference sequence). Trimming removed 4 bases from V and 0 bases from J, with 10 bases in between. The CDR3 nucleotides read TGTGCCTGGAACCCGGGAAGCTCCTACAATGAGCAGTTCTTC. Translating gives CAWNPGSSYNEQFF.

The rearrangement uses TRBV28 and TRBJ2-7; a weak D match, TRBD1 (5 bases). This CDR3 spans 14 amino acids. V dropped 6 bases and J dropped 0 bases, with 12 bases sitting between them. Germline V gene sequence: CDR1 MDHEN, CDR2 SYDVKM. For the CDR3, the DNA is TGTGCCAGCAGCCATAGGGGAACCTCCTACGAGCAGTACTTC. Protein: CASSHRGTSYEQYF.

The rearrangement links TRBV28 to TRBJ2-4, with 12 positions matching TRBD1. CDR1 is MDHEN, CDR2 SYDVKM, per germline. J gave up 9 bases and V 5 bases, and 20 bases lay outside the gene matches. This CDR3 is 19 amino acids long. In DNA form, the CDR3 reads TGTGCCAGCAGTCTCCGGGACAGGGGGCGTTCGAAGGCTGGTCCCATTCAGTACTTC. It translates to CASSLRDRGRSKAGPIQYF.

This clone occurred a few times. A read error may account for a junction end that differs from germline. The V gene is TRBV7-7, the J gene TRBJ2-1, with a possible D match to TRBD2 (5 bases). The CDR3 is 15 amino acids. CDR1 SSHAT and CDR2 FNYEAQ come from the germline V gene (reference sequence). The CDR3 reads CASSSLGSTYNEQFF. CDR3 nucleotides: TGTGCTAGCAGCTCACTAGGTTCCACCTACAATGAGCAGTTCTTC.

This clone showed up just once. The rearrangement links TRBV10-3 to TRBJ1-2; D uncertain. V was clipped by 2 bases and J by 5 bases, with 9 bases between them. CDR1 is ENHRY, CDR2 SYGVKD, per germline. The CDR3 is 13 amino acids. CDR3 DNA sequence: TGTGCCATCAGTGAGGGTAACCTATATGGCTACACCTTC. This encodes CAISEGNLYGYTF.

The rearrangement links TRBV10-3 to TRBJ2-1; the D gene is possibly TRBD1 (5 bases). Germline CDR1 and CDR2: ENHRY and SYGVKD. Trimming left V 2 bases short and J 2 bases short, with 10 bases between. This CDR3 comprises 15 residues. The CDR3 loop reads CAISEEQVTYNEQFF. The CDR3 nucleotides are TGTGCCATCAGTGAGGAACAGGTCACCTACAATGAGCAGTTCTTC.

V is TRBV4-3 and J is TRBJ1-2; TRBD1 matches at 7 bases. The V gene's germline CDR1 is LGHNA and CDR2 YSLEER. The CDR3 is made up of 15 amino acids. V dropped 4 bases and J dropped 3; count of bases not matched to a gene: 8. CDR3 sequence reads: CASSPRQGEDYGYTF. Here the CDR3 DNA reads TGCGCCAGCAGCCCAAGACAGGGCGAGGACTATGGCTACACCTTC.